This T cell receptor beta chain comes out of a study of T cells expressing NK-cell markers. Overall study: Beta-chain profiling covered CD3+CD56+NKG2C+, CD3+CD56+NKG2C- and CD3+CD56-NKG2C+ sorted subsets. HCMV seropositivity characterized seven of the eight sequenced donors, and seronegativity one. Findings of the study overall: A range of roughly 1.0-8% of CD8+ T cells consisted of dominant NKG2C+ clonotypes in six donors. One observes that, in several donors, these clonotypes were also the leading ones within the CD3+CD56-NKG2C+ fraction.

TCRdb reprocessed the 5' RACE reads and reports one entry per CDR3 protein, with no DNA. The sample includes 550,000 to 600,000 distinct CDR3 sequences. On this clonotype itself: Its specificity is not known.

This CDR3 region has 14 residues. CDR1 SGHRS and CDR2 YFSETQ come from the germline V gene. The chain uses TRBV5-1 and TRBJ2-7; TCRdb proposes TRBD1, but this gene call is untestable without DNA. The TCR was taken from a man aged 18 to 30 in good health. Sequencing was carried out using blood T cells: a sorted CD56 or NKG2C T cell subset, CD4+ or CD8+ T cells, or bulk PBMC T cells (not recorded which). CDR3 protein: CASSRWTDPSEQYF. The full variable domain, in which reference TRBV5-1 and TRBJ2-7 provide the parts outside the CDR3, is KAGVTQTPRYLIKTRGQQVTLSCSPISGHRSVSWYQQTPGQGLQFLFEYFSETQRNKGNFPGRFSGRQFSNSRSEMNVSTLELGDSALYLCASSRWTDPSEQYFGPGTRLTVT.